This TCR beta chain was identified during a study of sequential checkpoint blockade in melanoma. Repertoires were generated with immunoSEQ multiplex PCR, while TCRdb's copy carries only in-frame clones and drops some. The table lists under 40,000 clones, around nine tenths of them singletons. Treatment in this sample: randomized to nivolumab then ipilimumab (arm A) or the reverse (arm B). This clone was picked up a small number of times. The source of this sequence is a human donor with melanoma. Sequencing used CD8+ T cells sorted from blood (inferred from file names), obtained from a patient given nivolumab and ipilimumab in sequence.

CDR3 nucleotide sequence: TGTGCCTGGAGTGGACAGGGAGTTGAGCAGTTCTTC. The encoded protein is CAWSGQGVEQFF. The V call is TRBV30, the J call TRBJ2-1; 7 nucleotides line up with TRBD1. Germline assignment: CDR1 GTSNPN and CDR2 SVGIG (reference sequence). The CDR3 is 12 residues long. Trimming at V came to 1 base and at J to 9 bases, leaving 3 bases not matched to a gene. Full variable domain (rest looked up from reference TRBV30 and TRBJ2-1): SQTIHQWPATLVQPVGSPLSLECTVEGTSNPNLYWYRQAAGRGLQLLFYSVGIGQISSEVPQNLSASRPQDRQFILSSKKLLLSDSGFYLCAWSGQGVEQFFGPGTRLTVL.